A single sample is the source of the 9 T cell receptor beta chains below, sequenced in a study of T cells after yellow fever vaccination. Using its own MiXCR run on the 5' RACE reads, TCRdb lists one record per CDR3 protein. The sample lists around 330,000 distinct CDR3 sequences, around 3.6% seen once, with 23% in the top ten. The source was PBMCs, collected on the day of the yellow fever booster vaccination. Source of these receptors: a man between 18 and 29 years old who received the YFV17D yellow fever vaccine.

The table lists this clonotype with many counts. The chain is built from TRBV7-3 and TRBJ2-2; the D call may be TRBD1 or TRBD2 (5 bases each). Germline CDR1 SGHTA, CDR2 FQGTGA. This CDR3 spans 12 amino acids. Trimming removed 5 bases at V and 8 bases at J, with 9 bases between. Written as DNA, the CDR3 is TGTGCCAGCAGCGGGGACGCTGGGGAGCTGTTTTTT. Protein sequence: CASSGDAGELFF.

In this sample, this clonotype turned up a few times. The chain recombines TRBV7-3 with TRBJ2-7, with 10 bases that match TRBD1. Trimming cost V 8 bases and J 5 bases; bases outside gene matches: 6. The CDR3 is 13 amino acids. CDR1 and CDR2 from the germline V gene are SGHTA and FQGTGA. The CDR3 reads CASGGTGEHEQYV. The CDR3 DNA follows: TGTGCCAGCGGAGGGACAGGGGAGCACGAGCAGTACGTC.

This clonotype was detected ten times or more. This chain links TRBV27 with TRBJ2-7; the D gene could be TRBD1 or TRBD2 (5 bases each). V shed 3 bases and J shed 4 bases, with 10 bases lying between them. The CDR3 length is 13 residues. Germline V gene sequence: CDR1 MNHEY, CDR2 SMNVEV (reference sequence). As DNA, the CDR3 is TGTGCCAGCAGTTTTGGGACCACTTACGAGCAGTACTTC. Translation: CASSFGTTYEQYF.

Many counts were recorded for this clonotype. The chain employs TRBV5-1 and TRBJ2-3, with 9 bases that match TRBD2. The CDR3 runs 19 residues. The V segment lost 4 bases and the J segment 0 bases; nucleotides outside the gene matches: 15. Germline V gives CDR1 SGHRS, CDR2 YFSETQ. The CDR3 bases are TGCGCCAGCAGCAGCGGGATATCCGCGGGGGGGCTTAGCACAGATACGCAGTATTTT. The encoded protein is CASSSGISAGGLSTDTQYF.

This clonotype has just a few counts. The chain links TRBV12-3 or TRBV12-4 to TRBJ2-7, with 8 bases aligning to TRBD2. The CDR3 has 14 amino acids. The V and J ends lost 4 bases and 5 bases, in that order; junction bases with no gene match: 7. This chain's CDR3 is CASSWGLEEHEQYF. CDR3 nucleotides: TGTGCCAGCAGTTGGGGACTAGAGGAGCACGAGCAGTACTTC.

This clonotype was seen repeatedly, ten times or more. The chain links TRBV2 to TRBJ2-7; D unresolved. Trimming stripped 3 bases from V and 4 bases from J, with 16 bases between. CDR3 length equals 15 residues. Germline CDR1 and CDR2: SNHLY and FYNNEI. CDR3 sequence (DNA): TGTGCCAGCAGTGAGTCTGCAGCCTCCAGTTACGAGCAGTACGTC. It specifies CASSESAASSYEQYV.

The rearrangement links TRBV21-1 to TRBJ1-2; the tabulated D call, TRBD1, remains unverified against the DNA. TRBV21-1 is designated a pseudogene. CDR3 size: 16 residues. The CDR3 region is CASSKDRRTGDSGYTF. Written as DNA, the CDR3 is TGTGCCAGCAGCAAAGACCGGCGGACAGGGGACTCCGGCTACACCTTC.

This clonotype was found many times. The chain is built from TRBV24-1 and TRBJ1-2; 9 bases are a match to TRBD1. Trimming cost V 5 bases and J 4 bases; bases outside gene matches: 10. CDR1 is KGHDR, CDR2 SFDVKD, per germline. CDR3 length: 16 amino acids. The DNA of the CDR3 is TGTGCCACCAGTGTCCACAGGGGGCGAAGCTTCTATGGCTACACCTTC. Residues: CATSVHRGRSFYGYTF.

This clonotype has ten or more counts. V usage is TRBV29-1 and J usage is TRBJ1-1; D might be TRBD1 (5 bases). The CDR3 has 12 amino acids. Germline loops: CDR1 SQVTM, CDR2 ANQGSEA. V was trimmed by 8 bases and J by 7 bases, leaving 17 bases between them. CDR3 protein: CSYCSWGSEAFF. DNA for the CDR3: TGCAGCTATTGTTCGTGGGGGAGTGAAGCTTTCTTT.